The 7 T cell receptor beta chains presented below share a single source sample, sequenced in a study of shared clonotypes between healthy human individuals. Clones were read by immunoSEQ multiplex PCR, and TCRdb kept only the in-frame ones, dropping some. The sample records fewer than 550,000 clones, approximately 79% being singletons. Specimen: PBMCs. The source of these receptors is a woman between 40 and 55 years old in good health. Some clones in this sample may be carry-over from other donors' samples.

The gene calls are TRBV9 and TRBJ2-1; D is possibly TRBD2 (6 bases). There are 15 residues in the CDR3. Deletions cut 0 bases from V and 8 bases from J, with 15 bases between. Per the germline V gene, CDR1 is SGDLS and CDR2 is YYNGEE. CDR3 DNA sequence: TGTGCCAGCAGCGTAGCAGCGACTAGGAGGGATGAGCAGTTCTTC. Protein: CASSVAATRRDEQFF.

This clone was recorded a few times. This chain joins TRBV7-2 and TRBJ2-5; D perhaps matches TRBD2 (6 bases). The ends were cut back, 5 bases at V and 5 bases at J, with 18 bases in the middle. The germline gives CDR1 SGHTA, CDR2 FQGNSA. The CDR3 totals 15 residues. This CDR3 reads CASSLVSGTHETQYF. CDR3 DNA: TGTGCCAGCAGCCTAGTATCCGGGACTCATGAGACCCAGTACTTC. The complete variable domain, with remaining parts taken from reference TRBV7-2 and TRBJ2-5, reads GAGVSQSPSNKVTEKGKDVELRCDPISGHTALYWYRQSLGQGLEFLIYFQGNSAPDKSGLPSDRFSAERTGGSVSTLTIQRTQQEDSAVYLCASSLVSGTHETQYFGPGTRLLVL.

V and J are TRBV6-1 and TRBJ1-6; maybe TRBD1 (5 bases). The germline V gene encodes CDR1 MNHNS and CDR2 SASEGT. The CDR3 runs 14 residues. The V and J ends lost 2 bases and 6 bases respectively, with 8 bases between them. The CDR3 reads CASSEYRINSPLHF. CDR3 DNA sequence: TGTGCCAGCAGTGAATACAGGATTAATTCACCCCTCCACTTT.

The CDR3 DNA reads as TGCGCCAGCAGCTTGCAGGGGGACTCCAATGAGCAGTTCTTC. The encoded protein is CASSLQGDSNEQFF. The genes are TRBV5-1 and TRBJ2-1; tentatively, D is TRBD1 (7 bases). This CDR3 region has 14 residues. Germline lookup yields CDR1 SGHRS and CDR2 YFSETQ. Trimming removed 1 base at V and 6 bases at J, with 11 bases between. Based on the CDR3 plus reference TRBV5-1 and TRBJ2-1, the full variable domain is KAGVTQTPRYLIKTRGQQVTLSCSPISGHRSVSWYQQTPGQGLQFLFEYFSETQRNKGNFPGRFSGRQFSNSRSEMNVSTLELGDSALYLCASSLQGDSNEQFFGPGTRLTVL.

This sequence joins TRBV5-4 and TRBJ2-5; 11 bases agree with TRBD2. The CDR3 covers 16 residues. Germline loops: CDR1 SGHNT, CDR2 YYREEE (reference sequence). Germline trimming cut 4 bases from V and 5 bases from J; bases unmatched to any gene: 10. Written as DNA, the CDR3 is TGTGCCAGCAGCCCGGTAGCGGGAGGGCCCCGGGAGACCCAGTACTTC. This sequence encodes CASSPVAGGPRETQYF.

The V and J genes are TRBV20-1 and TRBJ2-5; no reliable D call. Germline CDR1 reads DFQATT; CDR2 reads SNEGSKA (reference sequence). Trimming took 4 bases from V and 2 from J, leaving 5 bases between them. This CDR3 has 11 amino acids. The CDR3 here is CSAKLQETQYF. CDR3 nucleotide sequence: TGCAGTGCTAAGTTGCAAGAGACCCAGTACTTC.

The chain joins TRBV7-6 to TRBJ2-2, with 7 nucleotides matching TRBD1. CDR3 length equals 14 residues. Trimming cost V 5 bases and J 5 bases; bases outside gene matches: 5. CDR1 is SGHVS and CDR2 is FNYEAQ in the germline V gene. CDR3 DNA sequence: TGTGCCAGCAGCCCCTCGACAGGGACCGGGGAGCTGTTTTTT. This gives the protein CASSPSTGTGELFF.